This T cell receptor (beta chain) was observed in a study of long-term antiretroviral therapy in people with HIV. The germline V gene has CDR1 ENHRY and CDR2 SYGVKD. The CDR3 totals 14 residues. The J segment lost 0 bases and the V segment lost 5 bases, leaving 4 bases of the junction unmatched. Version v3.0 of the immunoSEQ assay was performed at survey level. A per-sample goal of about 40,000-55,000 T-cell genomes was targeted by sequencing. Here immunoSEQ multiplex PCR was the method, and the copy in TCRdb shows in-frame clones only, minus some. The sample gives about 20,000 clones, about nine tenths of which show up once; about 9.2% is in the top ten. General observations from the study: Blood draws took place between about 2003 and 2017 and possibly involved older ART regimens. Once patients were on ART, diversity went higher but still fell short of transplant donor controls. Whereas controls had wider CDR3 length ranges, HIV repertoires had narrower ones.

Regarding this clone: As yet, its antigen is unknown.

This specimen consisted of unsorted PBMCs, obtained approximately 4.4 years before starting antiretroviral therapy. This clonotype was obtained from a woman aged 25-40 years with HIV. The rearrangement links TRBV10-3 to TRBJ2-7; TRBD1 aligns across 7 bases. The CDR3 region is CAISRGGASYEQYF. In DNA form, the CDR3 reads TGTGCCATCAGTCGAGGGGGCGCCTCCTACGAGCAGTACTTC.